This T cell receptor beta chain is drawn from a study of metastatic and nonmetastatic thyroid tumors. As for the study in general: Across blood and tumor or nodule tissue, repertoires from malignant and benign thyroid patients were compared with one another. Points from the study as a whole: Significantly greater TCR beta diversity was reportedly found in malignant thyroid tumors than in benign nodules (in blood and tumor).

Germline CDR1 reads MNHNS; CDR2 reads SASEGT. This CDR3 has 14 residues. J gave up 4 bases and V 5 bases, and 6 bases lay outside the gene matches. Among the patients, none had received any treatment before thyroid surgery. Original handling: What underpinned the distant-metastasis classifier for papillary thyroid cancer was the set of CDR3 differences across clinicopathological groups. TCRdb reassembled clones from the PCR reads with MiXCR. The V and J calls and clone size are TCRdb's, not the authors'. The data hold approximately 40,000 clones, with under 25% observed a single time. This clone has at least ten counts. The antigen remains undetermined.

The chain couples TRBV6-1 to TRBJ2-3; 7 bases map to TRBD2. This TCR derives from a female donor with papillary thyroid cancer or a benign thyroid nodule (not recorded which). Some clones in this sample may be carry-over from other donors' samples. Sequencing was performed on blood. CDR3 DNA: TGTGCCAGCAGTCAAGGACTAGATCCAGATACGCAGTATTTT. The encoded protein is CASSQGLDPDTQYF.